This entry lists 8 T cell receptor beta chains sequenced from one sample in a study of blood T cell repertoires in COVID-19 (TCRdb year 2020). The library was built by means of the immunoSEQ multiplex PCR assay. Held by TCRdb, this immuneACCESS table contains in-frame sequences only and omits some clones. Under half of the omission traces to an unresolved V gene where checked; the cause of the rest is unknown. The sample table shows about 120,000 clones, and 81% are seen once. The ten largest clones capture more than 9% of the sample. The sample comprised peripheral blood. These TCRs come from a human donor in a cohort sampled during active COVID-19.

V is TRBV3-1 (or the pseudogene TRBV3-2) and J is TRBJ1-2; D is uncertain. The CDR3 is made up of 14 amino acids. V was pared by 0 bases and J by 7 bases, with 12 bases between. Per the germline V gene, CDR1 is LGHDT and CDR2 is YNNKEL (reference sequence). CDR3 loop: CASSQESGFGGYTF. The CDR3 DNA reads TGTGCCAGCAGCCAAGAGTCGGGGTTTGGTGGCTACACCTTC.

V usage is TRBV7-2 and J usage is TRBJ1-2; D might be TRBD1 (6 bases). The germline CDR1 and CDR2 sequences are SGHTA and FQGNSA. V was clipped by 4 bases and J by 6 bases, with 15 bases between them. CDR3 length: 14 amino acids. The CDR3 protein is CASSSRTEPNGYTF. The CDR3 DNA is TGTGCCAGCAGCTCCCGGACAGAGCCGAATGGCTACACCTTC.

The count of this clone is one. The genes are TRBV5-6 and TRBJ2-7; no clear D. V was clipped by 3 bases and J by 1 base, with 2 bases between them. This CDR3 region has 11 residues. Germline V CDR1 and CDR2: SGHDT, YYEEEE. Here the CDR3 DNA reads TGTGCCAGCAGCTCTTCCTACGAGCAGTACTTC. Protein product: CASSSSYEQYF.

CDR3 DNA sequence: TGTGCCAGCAGTTTATTACAGTCCACCCAGTACTTC. Protein: CASSLLQSTQYF. The chain couples TRBV28 to TRBJ2-5; D call uncertain. The V and J ends lost 1 base and 8 bases respectively, with 8 bases between them. There are 12 residues in the CDR3. Germline CDR1 is MDHEN and CDR2 is SYDVKM.

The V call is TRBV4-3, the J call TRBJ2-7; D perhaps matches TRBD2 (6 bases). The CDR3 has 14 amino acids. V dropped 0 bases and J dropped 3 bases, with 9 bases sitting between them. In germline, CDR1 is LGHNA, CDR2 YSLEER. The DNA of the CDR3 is TGCGCCAGCAGCCAAGATGTCGGGGGCTACGAGCAGTACTTC. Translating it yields CASSQDVGGYEQYF.

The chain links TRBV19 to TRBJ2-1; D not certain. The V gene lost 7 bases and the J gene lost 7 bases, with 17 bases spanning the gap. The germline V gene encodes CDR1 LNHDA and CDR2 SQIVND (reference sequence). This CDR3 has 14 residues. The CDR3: CASNPLAGRNEQFF. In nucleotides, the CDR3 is TGTGCCAGTAATCCCCTGGCAGGAAGAAATGAGCAGTTCTTC.

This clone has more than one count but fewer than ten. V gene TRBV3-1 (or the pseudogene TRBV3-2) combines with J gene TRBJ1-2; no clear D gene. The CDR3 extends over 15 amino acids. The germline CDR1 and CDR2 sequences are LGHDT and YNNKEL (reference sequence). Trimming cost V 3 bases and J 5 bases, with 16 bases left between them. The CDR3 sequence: CASSQNLAGRYGYTF. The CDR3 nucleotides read TGTGCCAGCAGCCAGAACCTTGCGGGAAGGTATGGCTACACCTTC.

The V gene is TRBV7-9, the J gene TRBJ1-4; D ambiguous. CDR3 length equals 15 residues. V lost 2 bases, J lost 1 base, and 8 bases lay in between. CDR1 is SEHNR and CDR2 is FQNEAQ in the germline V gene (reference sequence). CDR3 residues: CASSLKEGTNEKLFF. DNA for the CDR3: TGTGCCAGCAGCTTAAAGGAGGGAACTAATGAAAAACTGTTTTTT.